This T cell receptor beta chain was captured by sequencing in a study of blood T cell repertoires in COVID-19. Those who participated ranged in age from roughly 18 to 100 years and resided in about two dozen US areas. Participants were placed into cohorts based on the clinical history they reported. Recovery meant two consecutive negative NP/OP PCR tests, professional clearance, or resolved symptoms. This CDR3 spans 13 amino acids. V lost 3 bases and J lost 2, with 8 bases in between. Per germline, CDR1 MDHEN and CDR2 SYDVKM. Methods used by the authors: Quantification of nucleated cells was approximated via reference gene primer amplification. Some clones are missing from TCRdb's copy, which holds only in-frame ones; the method was immunoSEQ multiplex PCR. That table is the source of V, J and clone size, and D and trimming were worked out from the DNA. The sample lists hundreds of thousands of clones; around 87% were seen once.

The chain uses TRBV28 and TRBJ2-7; a weak D match, TRBD1 (5 bases). This clonotype originated in a man aged 30 to 39 who had recovered from COVID-19. Material: PBMCs or T cells enriched from blood (not recorded which). CDR3 DNA: TGTGCCAGCAGTTTTCGACAGACCTACGAGCAGTACTTC. It is translated as CASSFRQTYEQYF.